The 3 T cell receptor beta chains reported below all come from one sample, sequenced in a study of blood T cell repertoires in COVID-19. The table came from immunoSEQ multiplex PCR; TCRdb's copy has only in-frame clones and leaves some out. Of about 240,000 clones in the sample, approximately 86% were seen once. The sequencing sample was made of PBMCs or T cells enriched from blood (not recorded which). These receptors all stem from a middle-aged woman with acute COVID-19.

The V call is TRBV6-5, the J call TRBJ2-7, with no clear D. CDR1 and CDR2 (germline): MNHEY, SVGAGI. This CDR3 spans 13 amino acids. V gave up 0 bases and J gave up 4 bases, with 7 bases separating them. DNA for the CDR3: TGTGCCAGCAGTTACTCGAGGCAGTACGAGCAGTACTTC. This translates into CASSYSRQYEQYF.

In DNA, the CDR3 is TGTGCCAGTAGTATAGGCGGATTCCCCCCTTTTCAATACGAGCAGTACTTC. Its protein product is CASSIGGFPPFQYEQYF. The chain employs TRBV19 and TRBJ2-7; unclear D gene. The V gene lost 1 base and the J gene lost 4 bases, with 20 bases spanning the gap. The CDR3 is made up of 17 amino acids. Germline CDR1 LNHDA, CDR2 SQIVND (reference sequence).

The chain employs TRBV18 and TRBJ2-1; 7 bases are a match to TRBD2. CDR3 length equals 14 residues. Germline V gives CDR1 KGHSH, CDR2 LQKENI. With V trimmed by 8 bases and J by 5 bases, 9 bases remained unmatched. Here the CDR3 reads CASALAGENNEQFF. CDR3 nucleotide sequence: TGTGCCAGCGCGTTGGCGGGGGAAAACAATGAGCAGTTCTTC.